Following are 22 T cell receptor beta chains from one sample sequenced in a study of response to subunit inactivated influenza vaccine. One entry per CDR3 protein, called by TCRdb with MiXCR from the RT-PCR reads. The sample includes hundreds of thousands of distinct CDR3 sequences, around a sixth of them seen just once. Sequenced here: PBMCs from blood, sampled 11 to 12 days after vaccination. The receptors here all came from a man aged 50-59 years who received an inactivated influenza vaccine.

The CDR3 reads CASSQGAVPGNTIYF. CDR3 sequence (DNA): TGTGCCAGCAGCCAAGGCGCAGTGCCTGGAAACACCATATATTTT. The chain has TRBV4-2 and TRBJ1-3; D gene ambiguous. Germline CDR1 reads LGHNA; CDR2 reads YNFKEQ. V shed 1 base and J shed 2 bases, with 9 bases lying between them. This CDR3 region has 15 residues.

The chain couples TRBV28 to TRBJ1-2; perhaps TRBD1 as D (6 bases). The V end lost 5 bases, the J end lost 2 bases, and 21 bases lay between the germline ends. CDR1 is MDHEN, CDR2 SYDVKM, per germline. CDR3 length: 17 amino acids. This CDR3 is CASSPGGRATGNYGYTF. DNA of the CDR3: TGTGCCAGCAGTCCAGGCGGCCGGGCTACAGGGAACTATGGCTACACCTTC.

The rearrangement links TRBV4-3 to TRBJ2-1; tentative D call: TRBD1 (6 bases). CDR1 and CDR2 (germline): LGHNA, YSLEER. The CDR3 extends over 15 amino acids. The V gene lost 0 bases and the J gene lost 7 bases, with 13 bases spanning the gap. CDR3 nucleotides: TGCGCCAGCAGCCAAGATCCGGACAGCGCTAATGAGCAGTTCTTC. It encodes CASSQDPDSANEQFF.

The V gene is TRBV12-3 or TRBV12-4, the J gene TRBJ1-3; D remains ambiguous. The DNA matches TRBJ2-3 better at its end, which makes the J call doubtful. The CDR3 totals 14 residues. This CDR3 is CASSLQGQAYRQYF. The DNA of the CDR3 is TGTGCCAGCAGTTTACAAGGGCAGGCCTATAGGCAGTATTTT.

The chain recombines TRBV6-1 with TRBJ2-3, with D possibly being TRBD1 (6 bases). This CDR3 contains 15 residues. Trimming took 7 bases from V and 6 from J, leaving 20 bases between them. Germline V CDR1 and CDR2: MNHNS, SASEGT. The CDR3 region is CASTLGAETRDTQYF. As DNA, the CDR3 is TGTGCCAGCACATTGGGGGCGGAAACGAGGGATACGCAGTATTTT.

The rearrangement links TRBV5-1 to TRBJ2-2; D tentatively reads TRBD1 or TRBD2 (5 bases each). From germline, CDR1 is SGHRS and CDR2 YFSETQ. V lost 4 bases and J 0 bases, leaving 16 bases between the germline ends. The CDR3 has 17 residues. The CDR3: CASSIIPGTANTGELFF. The CDR3, as DNA: TGCGCCAGCAGCATAATACCGGGGACCGCGAACACCGGGGAGCTGTTTTTT.

The V and J genes are TRBV5-1 and TRBJ2-2; D is perhaps TRBD2 (6 bases). V lost 4 bases to trimming and J lost 2 bases, with 15 bases between them. Germline V CDR1 and CDR2: SGHRS, YFSETQ. This CDR3 region has 16 residues. The CDR3 spells CASSPRRGFNTGELFF. The CDR3 DNA reads as TGCGCCAGCAGCCCCCGACGGGGGTTCAACACCGGGGAGCTGTTTTTT.

The CDR3 DNA reads as TGTGCCAGCAGTGGTCCCGGGACAGGGACTGAGCAGTTCTTC. This codes for CASSGPGTGTEQFF. The chain combines TRBV25-1 with TRBJ2-1, with 9 bases fitting TRBD1. The CDR3 length is 14 residues. Germline assignment: CDR1 MGHDK and CDR2 SYGVNS. Trimming at V came to 4 bases and at J to 9 bases, leaving 7 bases not matched to a gene.

This clonotype was found a few times. The V call is TRBV20-1, the J call TRBJ2-2; 13 bases are a match to TRBD2. The length of the CDR3 is 17 residues. Germline loops: CDR1 DFQATT, CDR2 SNEGSKA (reference sequence). The V gene end was trimmed by 0 bases and the J gene end by 6 bases; junction bases not matched to a gene: 7. The CDR3 is CSARDPGTSGVSGELFF. CDR3 nucleotides: TGCAGTGCTAGAGATCCCGGGACTAGCGGGGTTTCCGGGGAGCTGTTTTTT.

This clonotype was observed a handful of times. In nucleotides, the CDR3 is TGTGCCAGCAGTTTAGGGTTAGCCTATGGCTACACCTTC. Translating it yields CASSLGLAYGYTF. The V call is TRBV12-3 or TRBV12-4, the J call TRBJ1-2; D is unresolved. This CDR3 is 13 amino acids long. Trimming removed 1 base from V and 4 bases from J, with 7 bases in between.

The chain combines TRBV6-5 with TRBJ1-5, with TRBD1 identical over 10 bases. V shed 4 bases and J 5 bases; nucleotides not matched to a gene: 2. The CDR3 totals 14 residues. From germline, CDR1 is MNHEY and CDR2 SVGAGI. As DNA, the CDR3 is TGTGCCAGCAGTTCCGGACAGGGGGATCAGCCCCAGCATTTT. Residues: CASSSGQGDQPQHF.

This clonotype was counted a few times. The chain employs TRBV7-9 and TRBJ1-2; a possible D gene is TRBD1 (5 bases). This CDR3 is built from 14 residues. In germline, CDR1 is SEHNR, CDR2 FQNEAQ (reference sequence). Deletions cut 1 base from V and 1 base from J, with 7 bases between. CDR3 sequence reads: CASSLVGGNYGYTF. In nucleotides, the CDR3 is TGTGCCAGCAGCTTAGTTGGGGGTAACTATGGCTACACCTTC.

Of note for this clonotype: This sequence may be a read error, since a much larger clone differs from it by one base. This rearrangement joins TRBV20-1 to TRBJ2-7; 7 bases agree with TRBD2. The junction had 2 bases not matched to a gene; V was cut back by 0 bases and J by 3 bases. Germline loops: CDR1 DFQATT, CDR2 SNEGSKA (reference sequence). The CDR3 spans 13 residues. The CDR3 DNA reads as TGCAGTGCTAGAGATCCTAGCGGCTACGAGCAGTACTTC. Protein sequence: CSARDPSGYEQYF.

This clonotype was detected a few times. V usage is TRBV15 and J usage is TRBJ2-7; D remains ambiguous. The germline V and J ends were trimmed by 5 bases and 0 bases, with 8 bases remaining between them. This CDR3 has 13 amino acids. Looked up from germline, CDR1 is LNHNV and CDR2 is YYDKDF (reference sequence). The CDR3 here is CATSLQSSYEQYF. The CDR3 DNA is TGTGCCACCAGCCTTCAGAGCTCCTACGAGCAGTACTTC. Using reference TRBV15 and TRBJ2-7 for the parts outside the CDR3, the full variable domain is DAMVIQNPRYQVTQFGKPVTLSCSQTLNHNVMYWYQQKSSQAPKLLFHYYDKDFNNEADTPDNFQSRRPNTSFCFLDIRSPGLGDTAMYLCATSLQSSYEQYFGPGTRLTVT.

The V call is TRBV9, the J call TRBJ2-7; 7 positions match TRBD1. Per germline, CDR1 SGDLS and CDR2 YYNGEE. This CDR3 is 16 amino acids long. The ends lost 4 bases at V and 4 bases at J; junction bases unmatched: 14. This CDR3 reads CASSPRKGATTYEQYF. The CDR3 DNA reads TGTGCCAGCAGCCCCCGAAAGGGGGCTACGACTTACGAGCAGTACTTC.

This clonotype was observed a few times. The chain combines TRBV29-1 with TRBJ1-1; D is perhaps TRBD1 (6 bases). Trimming took 5 bases from V and 5 from J, leaving 15 bases between them. The CDR3 runs 13 residues. Germline V gene data show CDR1 as SQVTM and CDR2 as ANQGSEA. The CDR3 DNA follows: TGCAGCGTTAAGGGGGTGGTTCTTACTGAAGCTTTCTTT. Protein product: CSVKGVVLTEAFF. Full variable domain (outside the CDR3, taken from reference TRBV29-1 and TRBJ1-1): SAVISQKPSRDICQRGTSLTIQCQVDSQVTMMFWYRQQPGQSLTLIATANQGSEATYESGFVIDKFPISRPNLTFSTLTVSNMSPEDSSIYLCSVKGVVLTEAFFGQGTRLTVV.

This rearrangement joins TRBV2 to TRBJ1-5; TRBD1 matches 8 bases. This CDR3 region has 14 residues. J lost 6 bases, V lost 6 bases, and 7 bases had no gene match. Germline V gene sequence: CDR1 SNHLY, CDR2 FYNNEI. CDR3: CASRDRTGGQPQHF. Here the CDR3 DNA reads TGTGCCAGCAGAGATCGTACAGGGGGTCAGCCCCAGCATTTT.

This clonotype was picked up a small number of times. The rearrangement links TRBV4-3 to TRBJ2-3, with 8 bases lining up with TRBD1. The trim removed 0 bases at V and 2 bases at J, leaving 16 bases unmatched. CDR3 size: 20 residues. The germline V gene encodes CDR1 LGHNA and CDR2 YSLEER. DNA of the CDR3: TGCGCCAGCAGCCAAGAGACAGGGGCATATACATATACCTTCACAGATACGCAGTATTTT. Encoded protein: CASSQETGAYTYTFTDTQYF.

This clonotype came up a few times. This chain uses TRBV12-3 or TRBV12-4 with TRBJ2-3, with 8 bases that match TRBD1. The V and J ends lost 5 bases and 1 base, in that order; junction bases with no gene match: 8. CDR3 length: 16 amino acids. The CDR3 DNA follows: TGTGCCAGCAGTGTACCCGGGACAGGAGGCACAGATACGCAGTATTTT. This sequence encodes CASSVPGTGGTDTQYF.

DNA of the CDR3: TGTGCCAGCAGCATGACCCTTGGCAACGAGCAGTACTTC. Translating gives CASSMTLGNEQYF. The rearrangement joins TRBV11-2 to TRBJ2-7; D uncertain. Germline V gene data show CDR1 as SGHAT and CDR2 as FQNNGV. There are 13 residues in the CDR3. Trimming removed 5 bases from V and 5 bases from J, with 13 bases in between.

This clonotype was observed many times. The rearrangement links TRBV7-2 to TRBJ2-1; 10 nucleotides line up with TRBD2. CDR1 is SGHTA, CDR2 FQGNSA, per germline. This CDR3 spans 15 amino acids. Losses at the gene ends were 4 bases for V and 4 bases for J; bases not matched to a gene: 4. This CDR3 is CASSSGLAEYNEQFF. Written as DNA, the CDR3 is TGTGCCAGCAGCTCCGGACTAGCGGAGTACAATGAGCAGTTCTTC. The full variable domain, in which reference TRBV7-2 and TRBJ2-1 provide the parts outside the CDR3, is GAGVSQSPSNKVTEKGKDVELRCDPISGHTALYWYRQSLGQGLEFLIYFQGNSAPDKSGLPSDRFSAERTGGSVSTLTIQRTQQEDSAVYLCASSSGLAEYNEQFFGPGTRLTVL.

V gene TRBV15 combines with J gene TRBJ2-7, with TRBD1 matching 10 bases. The germline CDR1 and CDR2 sequences are LNHNV and YYDKDF (reference sequence). Germline trimming cut 2 bases from V and 9 bases from J; bases unmatched to any gene: 7. The length of the CDR3 is 14 residues. This chain's CDR3 is CATSRPGQGRGQYF. CDR3 in DNA: TGTGCCACCAGCAGACCGGGACAGGGGAGGGGGCAGTACTTC.